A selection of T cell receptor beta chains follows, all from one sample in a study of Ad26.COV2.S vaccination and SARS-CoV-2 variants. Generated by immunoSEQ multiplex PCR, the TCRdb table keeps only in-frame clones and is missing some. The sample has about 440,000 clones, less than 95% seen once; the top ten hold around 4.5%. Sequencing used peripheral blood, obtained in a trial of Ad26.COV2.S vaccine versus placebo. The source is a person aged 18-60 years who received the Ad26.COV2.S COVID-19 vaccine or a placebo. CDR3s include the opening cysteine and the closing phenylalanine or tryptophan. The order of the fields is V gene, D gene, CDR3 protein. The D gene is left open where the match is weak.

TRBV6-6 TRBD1 CASRERDRGTDTQYF
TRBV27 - CASSPGTAEQFF
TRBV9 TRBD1 CASSPRLQGNYNEQFF
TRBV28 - CASSFQLQALGHF
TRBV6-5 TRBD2 CASSYRTSSYEQYF
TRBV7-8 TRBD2 CASSLGFVTSGRAGLDEQYF
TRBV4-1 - CASSQEFGTGNEQFF
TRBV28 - CASTSATMVEKLFF
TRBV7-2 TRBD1 CASSLGTGGRSYEQYF
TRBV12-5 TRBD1 CASGTSTGPGETQYF
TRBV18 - CASSPSLLGYHEQYF
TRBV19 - CASSVGGSSGANVLTF
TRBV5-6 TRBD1 CASSWTTTGGSTEAFF
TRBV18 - CASSPQGWGSEQYF
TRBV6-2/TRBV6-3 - CASSLDGVYNQPQHF
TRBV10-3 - CAITGTGGGTYEQYF
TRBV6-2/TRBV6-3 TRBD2 CASSRVRLAGGTENEQFF
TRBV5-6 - CASSFVSGSYEQYF
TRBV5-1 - CASSLALYQETQYF
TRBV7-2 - CASSLRWGPTYEQYF
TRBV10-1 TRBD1 CASSEQGEVETQYF
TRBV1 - CTSSHPLTGANNSPLHF
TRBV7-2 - CASSLNYGRPYEQYF
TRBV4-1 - CASSQAERANEKLFF
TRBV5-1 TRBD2 CASSIPSGTSTDTQYF
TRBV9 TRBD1 CASRGVGTGAHNEQFF
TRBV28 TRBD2 CASSLIGLAGETQYF
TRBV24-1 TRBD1 CATSDRLPGQQLFEQYF
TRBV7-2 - CASSPQGQGGGYTF